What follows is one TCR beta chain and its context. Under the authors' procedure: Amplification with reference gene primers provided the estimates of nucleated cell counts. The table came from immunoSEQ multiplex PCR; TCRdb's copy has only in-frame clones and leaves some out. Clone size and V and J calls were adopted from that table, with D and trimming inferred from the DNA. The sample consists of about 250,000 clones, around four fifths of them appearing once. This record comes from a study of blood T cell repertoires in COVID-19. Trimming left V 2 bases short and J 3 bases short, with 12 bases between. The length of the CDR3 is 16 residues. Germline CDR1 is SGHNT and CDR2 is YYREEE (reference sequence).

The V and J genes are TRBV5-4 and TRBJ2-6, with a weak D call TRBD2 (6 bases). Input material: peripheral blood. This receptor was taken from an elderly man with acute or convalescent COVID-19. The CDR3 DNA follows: TGTGCCAGCAGCTTCGGGGGTAGTTTTGGGGCCAACGTCCTGACTTTC. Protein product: CASSFGGSFGANVLTF.